The clone carrying this TCR beta chain showed up many times. Its antigen is currently unknown. The data are from a study of CD8+CD57+ T cells in acquired aplastic anemia. Turning to the study itself: Each DNA sample taken from sorted CD4+ and CD8+ cells came to about 3.2 ug on average. Findings and caveats of the study: Patient and control CD8+ Simpson's diversity was not significantly different. A set of more than 25 CD8+ CDR3 sequences was shared between patients and controls, and these sequences appeared highly expressed in patients.

According to the study, genomic DNA was the template for TCR beta VDJ and CDR3 profiling. Using its own MiXCR run on the reads, TCRdb lists one record per CDR3 protein. The sample has about 81,000 distinct CDR3 sequences; 40% to 55% are singletons. Trimming stripped 5 bases from V and 3 bases from J, with 17 bases between. Per germline, CDR1 DFQATT and CDR2 SNEGSKA (reference sequence). The CDR3 runs to 14 residues. Sequencing was done on a sample of sorted CD4+, CD8+, or CD8+CD57+ T cells (not recorded which) from PBMCs. This sequence was found in a human donor in good health, serving as a control. The chain links TRBV20-1 to TRBJ2-7; the D call may be TRBD1 or TRBD2 (6 bases each). The DNA of the CDR3 is TGCAGTGCTCTCACAGAGGGGGGTCACTACGAGCAGTACTTC. Protein: CSALTEGGHYEQYF.